The 25 T cell receptor beta chains in this list originate from one sample, sequenced in a study of regulatory T cells in long-lasting Graves disease. Libraries of TCR beta came from iRepertoire HTBI primers plus Arm-PCR of CDR3 regions. One entry per CDR3 protein, called by TCRdb with MiXCR from the multiplex PCR reads. The repertoire consists of 300,000 or so distinct CDR3 sequences, with around a fifth occurring once and the leading ten covering just under 30%. Regarding time point: persistent/refractory GD, antithyroid drugs over 5 years with positive TRAb. Making the TCR library involved RNA that had been extracted from PBMCs. Sequences were derived from peripheral blood mononuclear cells (PBMCs), sampled when the disease was refractory, from a patient treated with antithyroid drugs. Receptors were obtained from a female donor with Graves disease.

This clonotype was picked up many times. An end of the junction does not agree with germline; a read error may underlie this. V gene TRBV5-1 combines with J gene TRBJ2-2, with D possibly being TRBD1 (5 bases). Germline CDR1 and CDR2: SGHRS and YFSETQ. This CDR3 has 15 amino acids. CDR3 nucleotide sequence: TGTGCCAGCAGCTTAGATAGGGGGAACACCGGGGAGCTGTTTTTT. Amino acids: CASSLDRGNTGELFF.

Here the CDR3 DNA reads TGCGCCAGCAGCCTGAGACAGGGCGACACCGGGGAGCTGTTTTTT. It specifies CASSLRQGDTGELFF. V and J are TRBV5-1 and TRBJ2-2; 7 nucleotides match TRBD1. The CDR3 loop spans 15 amino acids. V gave up 4 bases and J gave up 3 bases; unmatched junction bases: 6. The germline CDR1 and CDR2 sequences are SGHRS and YFSETQ.

V and J are TRBV6-6 and TRBJ1-5; D is unresolved. The CDR3 consists of 16 residues. Germline CDR1 and CDR2: MNHNY and SVGAGI (reference sequence). Trimming left V 8 bases short and J 3 bases short, with 20 bases between. The CDR3 DNA reads as TGTGCCAGCTCACTCGGCCTCGGAGGCCCCAATCAGCCCCAGCATTTT. Translated: CASSLGLGGPNQPQHF.

The sample holds many counts of this clonotype. The rearrangement uses TRBV6-5 and TRBJ2-4; 9 bases map to TRBD1. This CDR3 has 15 amino acids. Losses at the gene ends were 2 bases for V and 7 bases for J; bases not matched to a gene: 6. Germline V gene lookup returns CDR1 MNHEY and CDR2 SVGAGI. CDR3 sequence reads: CASSYARTGANIQYF. CDR3 nucleotide sequence: TGTGCCAGCAGTTACGCTCGGACAGGGGCGAACATTCAGTACTTC.

This clonotype was counted only a few times. The genes are TRBV28 and TRBJ1-6; 7 positions agree with TRBD1. Per germline, CDR1 MDHEN and CDR2 SYDVKM. V gave up 6 bases and J gave up 9 bases; unmatched junction bases: 11. The CDR3 covers 15 residues. CDR3 coding DNA: TGTGCCAGCAGCCCCTTCCCGACAGGGAGTTCACCCCTCCACTTT. It encodes CASSPFPTGSSPLHF.

This clonotype has ten or more counts. The chain has TRBV6-5 and TRBJ2-7; 9 bases line up with TRBD2. CDR1 and CDR2 from the germline V gene are MNHEY and SVGAGI. With 2 bases clipped from V and 7 bases from J, the junction kept 15 bases outside the gene matches. The CDR3 is made up of 17 amino acids. CDR3 bases: TGTGCCAGCAGTTACAAGGCTAGCGGGACTAGAATACTAGAGCAGTACTTC. Amino acid sequence: CASSYKASGTRILEQYF.

Many counts were recorded for this clonotype. The J gene is TRBJ1-2, the V gene TRBV5-6; D is uncertain. Germline CDR1 and CDR2: SGHDT and YYEEEE. Trimming took off 0 bases at V and 8 bases at J, with 20 bases between the two ends. The CDR3 contains 16 residues. In DNA, the CDR3 is TGTGCCAGCAGCTTGGAAGTTTTTTCCACCCGCAGGGGCTACACCTTC. Translation: CASSLEVFSTRRGYTF.

At least ten counts were recorded for this clonotype. The gene calls are TRBV20-1 and TRBJ2-7, with D perhaps matching TRBD2 (5 bases). CDR1 is DFQATT, CDR2 SNEGSKA, per germline (reference sequence). The CDR3 runs to 12 residues. The V end was cut by 0 bases, the J end by 6 bases, with 9 bases between. The CDR3 DNA sequence: TGCAGTGCTAGAGATCTAGCTTCCGAGCAGTACTTC. Its translation is CSARDLASEQYF.

There are many counts of this clonotype. The chain uses TRBV28 and TRBJ2-7; D is unresolved. The CDR3 loop spans 16 amino acids. V lost 3 bases and J 2 bases, leaving 17 bases between the germline ends. Germline V gene data show CDR1 as MDHEN and CDR2 as SYDVKM. The CDR3 protein is CASSFGEAATAYEQYF. For the CDR3, the DNA is TGTGCCAGCAGTTTTGGCGAGGCAGCTACGGCCTACGAGCAGTACTTC.

This clonotype appeared many times. The genes are TRBV15 and TRBJ1-6; unclear D gene. Trimming pared 0 bases from V and 11 bases from J, leaving 8 bases between. In germline, CDR1 is LNHNV, CDR2 YYDKDF (reference sequence). The CDR3 length is 13 residues. The CDR3 coding sequence is TGTGCCACCAGCAGAGATGTGGGTACACCCCTCCACTTT. It codes for CATSRDVGTPLHF. Based on the CDR3 plus reference TRBV15 and TRBJ1-6, the full variable domain is DAMVIQNPRYQVTQFGKPVTLSCSQTLNHNVMYWYQQKSSQAPKLLFHYYDKDFNNEADTPDNFQSRRPNTSFCFLDIRSPGLGDTAMYLCATSRDVGTPLHFGNGTRLTVT.

This sequence joins TRBV10-3 and TRBJ2-7; D may be TRBD1 (6 bases). The CDR3 loop spans 12 amino acids. V shed 9 bases and J shed 5 bases, with 14 bases lying between them. Germline V gene sequence: CDR1 ENHRY, CDR2 SYGVKD. The CDR3 DNA is TGTGCCATGTCCGGGACACGGGACGAGCAGTACTTC. Protein product: CAMSGTRDEQYF.

V usage is TRBV5-1 and J usage is TRBJ1-6, with a weak D call TRBD1 (6 bases). Germline-derived CDR1 and CDR2 are SGHRS and YFSETQ. Trimming shortened V by 5 bases and J by 5 bases, and 14 bases separated the two germline ends. CDR3 size: 15 residues. The CDR3 sequence: CASRTDSDNNSPLHF. CDR3 DNA: TGCGCCAGCAGAACGGACAGTGACAATAATTCACCCCTCCACTTT.

This chain uses TRBV30 with TRBJ2-2; no definite D call. The CDR3 loop spans 14 amino acids. Germline assignment: CDR1 GTSNPN and CDR2 SVGIG (reference sequence). Trimming removed 3 bases from V and 1 base from J, with 9 bases in between. The CDR3 nucleotides read TGTGCCTGGAGACCCAGTGGGAACACCGGGGAGCTGTTTTTT. It translates to CAWRPSGNTGELFF.

Many counts were recorded for this clonotype. The chain combines TRBV28 with TRBJ1-6; 9 nucleotides agree with TRBD1. Germline CDR1 MDHEN, CDR2 SYDVKM. This CDR3 spans 16 amino acids. The J segment lost 4 bases and the V segment lost 2 bases, leaving 3 bases of the junction unmatched. CDR3 in amino acids: CASSLQGTGYNSPLHF. The DNA of the CDR3 is TGTGCCAGCAGTTTACAAGGGACAGGGTATAATTCACCCCTCCACTTT.

The chain is built from TRBV30 and TRBJ2-5, with 11 bases aligning to TRBD1. This CDR3 is 15 amino acids long. The germline CDR1 and CDR2 sequences are GTSNPN and SVGIG (reference sequence). The J segment lost 2 bases and the V segment lost 5 bases, leaving 7 bases of the junction unmatched. CDR3 nucleotide sequence: TGTGCCTGGGTAAAGTGGGACAGGGGGCAAGAGACCCAGTACTTC. Protein product: CAWVKWDRGQETQYF.

This clonotype was observed at least ten times. CDR3 coding DNA: TGCAGTGCCCAAAGGACTGCTAAGAGCTCCTACGAGCAGTACTTC. It specifies CSAQRTAKSSYEQYF. This chain uses TRBV20-1 with TRBJ2-7; weak D call: TRBD2 (5 bases). The CDR3 is 15 residues long. V was shortened by 6 bases and J by 0 bases, with 18 bases between the two germline ends. CDR1 DFQATT and CDR2 SNEGSKA come from the germline V gene (reference sequence).

The chain combines TRBV5-1 with TRBJ2-7; D may be TRBD1 or TRBD2 (5 bases each). This CDR3 spans 17 amino acids. Germline loops: CDR1 SGHRS, CDR2 YFSETQ. Trimming took 5 bases from V and 2 from J, leaving 23 bases between them. Written as DNA, the CDR3 is TGCGCCAGCAGTGGATTAGCCCTCCGGGACCGAACCTACGAGCAGTACTTC. This sequence encodes CASSGLALRDRTYEQYF.

This clonotype was detected ten times or more. The V gene is TRBV5-1, the J gene TRBJ2-7; the D gene is possibly TRBD1 (6 bases). Germline V gene sequence: CDR1 SGHRS, CDR2 YFSETQ. V was trimmed by 7 bases and J by 6 bases, leaving 17 bases between them. This CDR3 is 13 amino acids long. CDR3 amino acids: CASQTGLLGEQYF. The CDR3, as DNA: TGCGCCAGCCAAACAGGGCTTCTCGGCGAGCAGTACTTC.

The chain links TRBV12-3 or TRBV12-4 to TRBJ2-3; D possibly corresponds to TRBD2 (6 bases). There are 14 residues in the CDR3. Trimming cost V 3 bases and J 2 bases, with 9 bases left between them. The CDR3 region is CASSFGGDTDTQYF. The CDR3 nucleotides are TGTGCCAGCAGTTTTGGCGGGGACACAGATACGCAGTATTTT.

The rearrangement links TRBV7-9 to TRBJ2-4; 16 bases line up with TRBD2. Judging by the DNA end, TRBJ2-7 fits better; the J call may be wrong. The germline gives CDR1 SEHNR, CDR2 FQNEAQ (reference sequence). The CDR3 consists of 17 residues. The CDR3 region has the DNA TGTGCCAGCAGCTTTAAGGGGACTAGCGGGAGGGCCTACGAGCAGTACTTC. Its translation: CASSFKGTSGRAYEQYF.

With regard to this clonotype: A much larger clone lies one base from this, so it may be a read error. The rearrangement uses TRBV20-1 and TRBJ2-7, with 9 positions matching TRBD1. Germline CDR1 and CDR2: DFQATT and SNEGSKA (reference sequence). This CDR3 has 13 amino acids. CDR3 amino acids: CSARGQGVDEQHF. CDR3 DNA: TGCAGTGCTAGAGGACAGGGGGTGGACGAGCAGCACTTC.

This clonotype appeared many times. V and J are TRBV24-1 and TRBJ2-7; 8 bases align to TRBD2. Germline trimming cut 0 bases from V and 2 bases from J; bases unmatched to any gene: 14. Germline lookup yields CDR1 KGHDR and CDR2 SFDVKD. The CDR3 length is 19 residues. DNA of the CDR3: TGTGCCACCAGTGATTTGCAAATCGGGGCGAGCGGGAGAGCCTACGAGCAGTACTTC. This codes for CATSDLQIGASGRAYEQYF.

This clonotype occurred many times. The chain is built from TRBV2 and TRBJ1-1; TRBD1 agrees at 8 bases. The germline CDR1 and CDR2 sequences are SNHLY and FYNNEI. With V trimmed by 0 bases and J by 10 bases, 4 bases remained unmatched. The CDR3 loop spans 13 amino acids. The CDR3 DNA follows: TGTGCCAGCAGTGAAGCGCCGGGACAGGTAGCTTTCTTT. Translated, it gives CASSEAPGQVAFF.

The gene calls are TRBV5-5 and TRBJ2-5; D is perhaps TRBD1 (5 bases). Germline V gene sequence: CDR1 SGHKS, CDR2 YYEKEE (reference sequence). This CDR3 is 13 amino acids long. V lost 6 bases, J lost 2 bases, and 11 bases lay in between. The CDR3 sequence is CASTRTLQETQYF. The CDR3 DNA reads TGTGCCAGCACCAGGACACTGCAAGAGACCCAGTACTTC.

This clonotype was picked up a small number of times. The chain links TRBV6-5 to TRBJ1-5, with D perhaps TRBD1 (5 bases). Germline V gene lookup returns CDR1 MNHEY and CDR2 SVGAGI. The CDR3 extends over 15 amino acids. With 0 bases removed from V and 4 bases from J, the gap between germline ends came to 10 bases. The CDR3 bases are TGTGCCAGCAGTTACTCCGGACACCTTAATCAGCCCCAGCATTTT. Encoded protein: CASSYSGHLNQPQHF.